What follows are 27 T cell receptor beta chains derived from one specimen sequenced in a study of T cells in Graves' hyperthyroidism and ophthalmopathy. TCR beta CDR3 region amplification was performed from RNA transcripts. TCR CDR3 underwent first-round RT-PCR with the HTBI primer set. Each CDR3 protein is one row after TCRdb ran MiXCR on the multiplex PCR reads. The sample has more than 500,000 distinct CDR3 sequences; about 15% are singletons. The specimen was blood. These receptors originate from a woman aged 40 to 55 with Graves' hyperthyroidism.

J is TRBJ2-5 and V is TRBV7-9; 8 bases agree with TRBD2. Germline CDR1 reads SEHNR; CDR2 reads FQNEAQ (reference sequence). The CDR3 runs to 16 residues. V dropped 2 bases and J dropped 2; count of bases not matched to a gene: 7. The CDR3 protein is CASSLYGSGKQETQYF. The CDR3 region has the DNA TGTGCCAGCAGCTTATATGGTAGCGGGAAGCAAGAGACCCAGTACTTC. Supplemented by reference TRBV7-9 and TRBJ2-5, the full variable domain reads DTGVSQNPRHKITKRGQNVTFRCDPISEHNRLYWYRQTLGQGPEFLTYFQNEAQLEKSRLLSDRFSAERPKGSFSTLEIQRTEQGDSAMYLCASSLYGSGKQETQYFGPGTRLLVL.

This clonotype was seen only a few times. CDR3 amino acids: CASSYSRLLTGTPTTEAFF. In DNA form, the CDR3 reads TGTGCCAGCAGTTACTCTCGCCTACTAACCGGGACCCCAACCACTGAAGCTTTCTTT. The V call is TRBV6-2 or TRBV6-3, the J call TRBJ1-1, with a tentative D call TRBD1 (5 bases). The CDR3 has 19 amino acids. The V end was cut by 0 bases, the J end by 4 bases, with 24 bases between. Germline-derived CDR1 and CDR2 are MNHEY and SVGEGT.

This clonotype was seen a handful of times. This sequence joins TRBV5-1 and TRBJ2-7, with D possibly matching TRBD2 (6 bases). V lost 10 bases and J 3 bases, leaving 17 bases between the germline ends. This CDR3 has 13 amino acids. CDR1 SGHRS and CDR2 YFSETQ come from the germline V gene. The CDR3 is CASRGSGNYEQYF. CDR3 nucleotide sequence: TGCGCCTCCCGGGGTAGCGGAAACTACGAGCAGTACTTC.

As concerns this clonotype: The junction and the germline gene differ at one end; a read error may be behind it. The chain joins TRBV7-9 to TRBJ1-1, with 8 bases fitting TRBD1. The CDR3 has 16 amino acids. CDR1 SEHNR and CDR2 FQNEAQ come from the germline V gene (reference sequence). Here the CDR3 DNA reads TGTGCCAGCAGCTCACCAGGGGGCAGGGGGAACACTGAAGCCTTCTTT. This sequence encodes CASSSPGGRGNTEAFF.

V usage is TRBV10-3 and J usage is TRBJ2-2, with 8 bases fitting TRBD1. Germline V gene lookup returns CDR1 ENHRY and CDR2 SYGVKD. J was trimmed by 4 bases and V by 2 bases; bases with no gene match: 6. The CDR3 loop spans 16 amino acids. CDR3 nucleotide sequence: TGTGCCATCAGTGAGCTCCGGACAGGGAGCACCGGGGAGCTGTTTTTT. This codes for CAISELRTGSTGELFF.

The chain joins TRBV29-1 to TRBJ2-3, with D perhaps TRBD1 or TRBD2 (6 bases each). The CDR3 runs to 13 residues. Germline CDR1 is SQVTM and CDR2 is ANQGSEA. V lost 4 bases and J 0 bases, leaving 8 bases between the germline ends. CDR3 in amino acids: CSVVGGSTDTQYF. CDR3 DNA: TGCAGCGTTGTAGGGGGGAGCACAGATACGCAGTATTTT.

This clonotype was counted a few times. The chain recombines TRBV27 with TRBJ1-4; D call uncertain. CDR3 length: 14 amino acids. Looked up from germline, CDR1 is MNHEY and CDR2 is SMNVEV (reference sequence). The V and J ends lost 3 bases and 4 bases respectively, with 9 bases between them. The CDR3 DNA reads TGTGCCAGCAGTTTTGAGACGGGTAATGAAAAACTGTTTTTT. Its translation is CASSFETGNEKLFF. The full variable domain, in which reference TRBV27 and TRBJ1-4 provide the parts outside the CDR3, is EAQVTQNPRYLITVTGKKLTVTCSQNMNHEYMSWYRQDPGLGLRQIYYSMNVEVTDKGDVPEGYKVSRKEKRNFPLILESPSPNQTSLYFCASSFETGNEKLFFGSGTQLSVL.

This clonotype was recorded at least ten times. The genes are TRBV20-1 and TRBJ1-5; 11 nucleotides agree with TRBD1. J was trimmed by 6 bases and V by 3 bases; bases with no gene match: 7. The CDR3 contains 15 residues. Germline assignment: CDR1 DFQATT and CDR2 SNEGSKA (reference sequence). For the CDR3, the DNA is TGCAGTGCTAGTTCAGGGACAGGGGGTTCTCAGCCCCAGCATTTT. This codes for CSASSGTGGSQPQHF.

The chain employs TRBV25-1 and TRBJ2-2; 8 bases are shared with TRBD1. CDR1 MGHDK and CDR2 SYGVNS come from the germline V gene. The J segment lost 4 bases and the V segment lost 7 bases, leaving 8 bases of the junction unmatched. The CDR3 totals 15 residues. The CDR3 reads CASTGGQGGTGELFF. CDR3 nucleotides: TGTGCCAGCACTGGAGGACAGGGTGGCACCGGGGAGCTGTTTTTT.

CDR3 loop: CASSPAPGSEQYF. CDR3 bases: TGTGCCAGCAGCCCCGCACCGGGGAGTGAGCAGTACTTC. The chain carries TRBV4-2 and TRBJ2-7; D is possibly TRBD2 (5 bases). The CDR3 sequence is 13 residues long. V was clipped by 4 bases and J by 7 bases, with 14 bases between them. The germline V gene encodes CDR1 LGHNA and CDR2 YNFKEQ.

The chain joins TRBV14 to TRBJ2-7; D remains unclear. Germline CDR1 reads SGHDN; CDR2 reads FVKESK. Trimming stripped 1 base from V and 0 bases from J, with 13 bases between. This CDR3 region has 16 residues. The CDR3 loop reads CASSQGLSISSYEQYF. CDR3 nucleotides: TGTGCCAGCAGCCAAGGTCTGAGTATTAGCTCCTACGAGCAGTACTTC.

This clonotype has ten or more counts. This chain links TRBV10-1 with TRBJ1-1; D might be TRBD1 (5 bases). Germline values: CDR1 WNHNN, CDR2 SYGVQD (reference sequence). The CDR3 totals 13 residues. V shed 11 bases and J shed 1 base, with 14 bases lying between them. This chain's CDR3 is CAPCRGENTEAFF. The CDR3 nucleotides read TGCGCCCCCTGCCGGGGCGAGAACACTGAAGCTTTCTTT.

The chain recombines TRBV27 with TRBJ2-1; TRBD1 is a possible D gene (5 bases). The V gene lost 0 bases and the J gene lost 11 bases, with 11 bases spanning the gap. The CDR3 runs 13 residues. Germline lookup yields CDR1 MNHEY and CDR2 SMNVEV (reference sequence). For the CDR3, the DNA is TGTGCCAGCAGTTTATCTAGGGGTGATAAGCAGTTCTTC. It is translated as CASSLSRGDKQFF.

V is TRBV20-1 and J is TRBJ2-1; no clear D gene. The CDR3 length is 14 residues. With 3 bases removed from V and 1 base from J, the gap between germline ends came to 10 bases. Germline V gives CDR1 DFQATT, CDR2 SNEGSKA (reference sequence). CDR3 protein: CSASSSTSYNEQFF. DNA for the CDR3: TGCAGTGCTAGTTCATCCACATCCTACAATGAGCAGTTCTTC.

The sample holds many counts of this clonotype. The gene calls are TRBV28 and TRBJ1-1; TRBD1 might be the D (6 bases). The CDR3 length is 15 residues. The V and J ends lost 6 bases and 1 base respectively, with 15 bases between them. Looked up from germline, CDR1 is MDHEN and CDR2 is SYDVKM. As DNA, the CDR3 is TGTGCCAGCAGCTCCCCCCGGGGGGCGAACACTGAAGCTTTCTTT. Translation: CASSSPRGANTEAFF.

The V gene is TRBV20-1, the J gene TRBJ1-1; D not resolved. Germline CDR1 and CDR2: DFQATT and SNEGSKA (reference sequence). Deletions cut 6 bases from V and 8 bases from J, with 13 bases between. This CDR3 has 11 residues. The CDR3 DNA is TGCAGTGCCAGAAGAGCCCGAGAAGCTTTCTTT. Translation gives CSARRAREAFF.

This clonotype occurred many times. The CDR3 protein is CASSRIRGTKETQYF. CDR3 in DNA: TGTGCCAGCAGCAGAATACGTGGAACAAAAGAGACCCAGTACTTC. This chain links TRBV7-9 with TRBJ2-5; D remains unclear. The germline V gene has CDR1 SEHNR and CDR2 FQNEAQ (reference sequence). CDR3 length equals 15 residues. V was cut by 5 bases and J by 3 bases, with 16 bases left in between.

This clonotype was recorded many times. The CDR3, as DNA: TGCAGTGCTAGGCAACCCGGGACAGGGGGCTGGAATGAGCAGTTCTTC. It translates to CSARQPGTGGWNEQFF. The chain has TRBV20-1 and TRBJ2-1; 12 bases fit TRBD1. Germline CDR1 reads DFQATT; CDR2 reads SNEGSKA (reference sequence). The V and J ends lost 3 bases and 7 bases, in that order; junction bases with no gene match: 10. This CDR3 spans 16 amino acids.

The rearrangement links TRBV20-1 to TRBJ2-1, with 12 bases that match TRBD2. The V gene end was trimmed by 1 base and the J gene end by 10 bases; junction bases not matched to a gene: 8. CDR1 is DFQATT and CDR2 is SNEGSKA in the germline V gene (reference sequence). The length of the CDR3 is 15 residues. DNA of the CDR3: TGCAGTGCTAGAGTACAACTAGCGGGAGGTCGGGAGCAGTTCTTC. Encoded protein: CSARVQLAGGREQFF.

This clonotype appeared a few times. V is TRBV5-8 and J is TRBJ1-3, with D unresolved. CDR3 size: 16 residues. Per germline, CDR1 SGHTS and CDR2 YDEGEE. V was clipped by 4 bases and J by 0 bases, with 14 bases between them. For the CDR3, the DNA is TGTGCCAGCAGCCGTAGTTTGGTCCACTCTGGAAACACCATATATTTT. Translated: CASSRSLVHSGNTIYF.

A few counts support this clonotype. At one of its ends the junction is not consistent with the germline gene, which may arise from a read error. The rearrangement joins TRBV12-3 or TRBV12-4 to TRBJ2-7, with TRBD2 matching 13 bases. The CDR3 loop spans 18 amino acids. The CDR3 DNA is TGTGCCAGCAGTTTGGCACGGGGGACTAGCGGGATTCCCTACGGGCAGTACTTC. Its protein is CASSLARGTSGIPYGQYF.

The rearrangement links TRBV18 to TRBJ2-1; 15 nucleotides agree with TRBD2. Germline V gene lookup returns CDR1 KGHSH and CDR2 LQKENI. The junction had 2 bases not matched to a gene; V was cut back by 1 base and J by 10 bases. This CDR3 contains 15 residues. CDR3 protein: CASSPLGTSGREQFF. As DNA, the CDR3 is TGTGCCAGCTCACCACTGGGGACTAGCGGGAGGGAGCAGTTCTTC.

The V and J genes are TRBV4-1 and TRBJ2-7; the match to TRBD2 covers 8 bases. In germline, CDR1 is MGHRA, CDR2 YSYEKL. The V gene end was trimmed by 4 bases and the J gene end by 1 base; junction bases not matched to a gene: 6. This CDR3 has 15 amino acids. CDR3 protein: CASSPGVAGSYEQYF. The CDR3 bases are TGCGCCAGCAGCCCCGGGGTAGCGGGATCCTACGAGCAGTACTTC.

This clonotype was counted many times. The chain employs TRBV7-2 and TRBJ2-3; D assignment may be TRBD1 or TRBD2 (6 bases each). The CDR3 extends over 16 amino acids. The germline V gene has CDR1 SGHTA and CDR2 FQGNSA. Trimming left V 2 bases short and J 5 bases short, with 17 bases between. The CDR3 bases are TGTGCCAGCAGCTTAATGCCGGGGGCGCTGGTAGATACGCAGTATTTT. Translating gives CASSLMPGALVDTQYF.

CDR3 residues: CASSLSGGWDIQYF. The DNA for the CDR3 is TGTGCCAGCAGCTTAAGCGGGGGCTGGGACATTCAGTACTTC. V usage is TRBV7-2 and J usage is TRBJ2-4, with TRBD2 matching 8 bases. In germline, CDR1 is SGHTA, CDR2 FQGNSA. This CDR3 has 14 residues. V lost 2 bases and J lost 8; bases outside the gene matches: 5.

This clonotype was counted a single time. The chain employs TRBV2 and TRBJ2-3, with unresolved D. Germline CDR1 and CDR2: SNHLY and FYNNEI. V dropped 4 bases and J dropped 2 bases, with 10 bases sitting between them. The CDR3 covers 14 residues. Written as DNA, the CDR3 is TGTGCCAGCAGTGCCGTTTCTACCACAGATACGCAGTATTTT. This gives the protein CASSAVSTTDTQYF.

This clonotype was observed many times. The chain has TRBV19 and TRBJ2-1; 7 bases match TRBD2. CDR1 LNHDA and CDR2 SQIVND come from the germline V gene (reference sequence). The CDR3 length is 16 residues. Unmatched junction bases numbered 13, after V lost 4 bases and J lost 7 bases. This chain's CDR3 is CASSNDGGGSRNEQFF. DNA for the CDR3: TGTGCCAGTAGTAATGACGGTGGCGGGAGTCGTAATGAGCAGTTCTTC.